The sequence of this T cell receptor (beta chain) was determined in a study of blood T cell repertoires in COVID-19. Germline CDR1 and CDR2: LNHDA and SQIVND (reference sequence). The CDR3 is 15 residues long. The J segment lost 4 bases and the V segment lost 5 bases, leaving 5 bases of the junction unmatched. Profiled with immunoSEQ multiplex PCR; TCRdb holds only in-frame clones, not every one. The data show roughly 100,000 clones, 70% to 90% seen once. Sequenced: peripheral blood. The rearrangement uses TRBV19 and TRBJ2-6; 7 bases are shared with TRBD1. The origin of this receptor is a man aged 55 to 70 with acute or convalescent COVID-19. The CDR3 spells CASSVTGAGANVLTF. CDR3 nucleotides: TGTGCCAGTAGTGTCACAGGGGCCGGGGCCAACGTCCTGACTTTC.